The entry that follows covers one TCR beta chain sequence. The germline V and J ends were trimmed by 6 bases and 0 bases, with 20 bases remaining between them. This CDR3 comprises 17 residues. CDR1 MDHEN and CDR2 SYDVKM come from the germline V gene. Method: immunoSEQ multiplex PCR; TCRdb's copy keeps in-frame clones and lacks some. The sample carries about 69,000 clones, 70% to 90% recorded once. This record belongs to a study of Tregs in tolerant kidney transplant recipients. This chain uses TRBV28 with TRBJ1-2; weak D call: TRBD1 (6 bases). This clonotype was obtained from a human donor who received a combined kidney and bone marrow transplant. The sample consisted of CD4+ T cells from blood, taken before the transplant. The CDR3 protein is CASSSNLLGQTNYGYTF. The CDR3 DNA follows: TGTGCCAGCAGCTCAAACTTACTAGGACAGACTAACTATGGCTACACCTTC.